This entry lists 14 T cell receptor beta chains sequenced from one sample in a study of cytomegalovirus exposure and HLA in healthy donors. It was with 60 Vbeta and 13 Jbeta primers that the PCR ran. Profiling relied on immunoSEQ multiplex PCR, and the TCRdb table lists in-frame clones only, not all of them. The data contain around 140,000 clones, over 70% of them seen just once; the ten biggest clones take up around 1.5%. Material: PBMCs. Source of these receptors: a woman aged 18-29 years in good health and CMV-seronegative.

The gene calls are TRBV29-1 and TRBJ1-2; 10 nucleotides match TRBD1. After removal of 7 bases from V and 5 bases from J, the junction contained 7 bases not matched to a gene. CDR1 and CDR2 (germline): SQVTM, ANQGSEA. This CDR3 contains 13 residues. CDR3 sequence (DNA): TGCAGCGGGGGGACAGGGGATCTTTATGGCTACACCTTC. Protein sequence: CSGGTGDLYGYTF.

The J gene is TRBJ1-5, the V gene TRBV2; D may be TRBD1 (5 bases). The V gene's germline CDR1 is SNHLY and CDR2 FYNNEI. V was clipped by 6 bases and J by 7 bases, with 13 bases between them. This CDR3 contains 13 residues. This chain's CDR3 is CASRLSGPQPQHF. CDR3 DNA: TGTGCCAGCAGGTTATCAGGGCCCCAGCCCCAGCATTTT.

The V and J genes are TRBV4-1 and TRBJ2-1; D unclear. Trimming pared 0 bases from V and 0 bases from J, leaving 12 bases between. Germline V lookup: CDR1 MGHRA, CDR2 YSYEKL. The CDR3 has 17 residues. This CDR3 is CASSQDTRRSSYNEQFF. CDR3 coding DNA: TGCGCCAGCAGCCAAGATACGCGTCGGAGCTCCTACAATGAGCAGTTCTTC.

The chain links TRBV25-1 to TRBJ2-1; D uncertain. The CDR3 length is 14 residues. Germline CDR1 is MGHDK and CDR2 is SYGVNS. The V end lost 3 bases, the J end lost 0 bases, and 6 bases lay between the germline ends. CDR3 bases: TGTGCCAGCAGTGATACAATCTCCTACAATGAGCAGTTCTTC. This gives the protein CASSDTISYNEQFF.

The genes are TRBV6-6 and TRBJ2-5; D gene ambiguous. This CDR3 is 13 amino acids long. V was trimmed by 10 bases and J by 5 bases, leaving 17 bases between them. Looked up from germline, CDR1 is MNHNY and CDR2 is SVGAGI (reference sequence). CDR3 nucleotides: TGTGCCACCAACCTTGCAATCAGGGAGACCCAGTACTTC. Its translation is CATNLAIRETQYF.

This clone was seen a handful of times. The chain employs TRBV6-6 and TRBJ2-1; TRBD2 matches at 8 bases. J gave up 6 bases and V 4 bases, and 11 bases lay outside the gene matches. The germline V gene encodes CDR1 MNHNY and CDR2 SVGAGI (reference sequence). This CDR3 is built from 16 residues. The CDR3 bases are TGTGCCAGCAGTTTCCCGACCGGGGGGGTGGGCAATGAGCAGTTCTTC. This codes for CASSFPTGGVGNEQFF.

The CDR3: CASKRTGVRNSNQPQHF. CDR3 bases: TGTGCTTCAAAGCGGACAGGGGTCCGGAATAGCAATCAGCCCCAGCATTTT. The chain has TRBV5-3 and TRBJ1-5, with 9 bases identical to TRBD1. TRBV5-3 is identified as an open reading frame with a role that is uncertain. The CDR3 is 17 residues long.

The rearrangement uses TRBV7-9 and TRBJ2-1, with D possibly being TRBD2 (5 bases). The germline V gene has CDR1 SEHNR and CDR2 FQNEAQ (reference sequence). V lost 2 bases and J 8 bases, leaving 13 bases between the germline ends. The CDR3 spans 14 residues. CDR3 DNA sequence: TGTGCCAGCAGCTTATCTTCCCGGGGTGATGAGCAGTTCTTC. It encodes CASSLSSRGDEQFF. Combining the CDR3 with reference TRBV7-9 and TRBJ2-1 gives the whole variable domain DTGVSQNPRHKITKRGQNVTFRCDPISEHNRLYWYRQTLGQGPEFLTYFQNEAQLEKSRLLSDRFSAERPKGSFSTLEIQRTEQGDSAMYLCASSLSSRGDEQFFGPGTRLTVL.

The chain has TRBV30 and TRBJ2-3, with D unclear. CDR1 is GTSNPN, CDR2 SVGIG, per germline (reference sequence). The V end lost 1 base, the J end lost 0 bases, and 2 bases lay between the germline ends. The CDR3 spans 12 residues. CDR3 protein: CAWSASTDTQYF. CDR3 DNA: TGTGCCTGGAGTGCAAGCACAGATACGCAGTATTTT.

The CDR3 DNA follows: TGTGCCAGCACCCCCCTAGCATGGACCCAGTACTTC. This sequence encodes CASTPLAWTQYF. The chain recombines TRBV21-1 with TRBJ2-5; the D segment call TRBD2 is taken from the table without a DNA check. TRBV21-1 is a recognized pseudogene. The CDR3 extends over 12 amino acids.

The gene calls are TRBV4-1 and TRBJ1-1; D call uncertain. Germline V gene sequence: CDR1 MGHRA, CDR2 YSYEKL. V lost 1 base and J 1 base, leaving 16 bases between the germline ends. This CDR3 spans 17 amino acids. The CDR3 protein is CASSQASPRVQNTEAFF. The CDR3 DNA reads as TGCGCCAGCAGCCAAGCCTCCCCCCGGGTACAGAACACTGAAGCTTTCTTT.

The genes are TRBV19 and TRBJ2-1, with a possible D match to TRBD2 (5 bases). The CDR3 consists of 15 residues. From germline, CDR1 is LNHDA and CDR2 SQIVND (reference sequence). V lost 7 bases to trimming and J lost 0 bases, with 13 bases between them. This CDR3 reads CASTVGTSSYNEQFF. CDR3 DNA: TGTGCCAGTACCGTAGGTACTAGCTCCTACAATGAGCAGTTCTTC.

The chain couples TRBV5-1 to TRBJ1-4; 9 bases match TRBD1. The CDR3 is made up of 16 amino acids. Germline CDR1 and CDR2: SGHRS and YFSETQ. Unmatched junction bases numbered 6, after V lost 3 bases and J lost 3 bases. CDR3 residues: CASSSGQGNPNEKLFF. DNA for the CDR3: TGCGCCAGCAGCTCTGGACAGGGGAATCCTAATGAAAAACTGTTTTTT.

The chain carries TRBV5-1 and TRBJ1-3; perhaps TRBD1 as D (5 bases). The ends were cut back, 3 bases at V and 2 bases at J, with 15 bases in the middle. Per germline, CDR1 SGHRS and CDR2 YFSETQ. CDR3 length equals 16 residues. As DNA, the CDR3 is TGCGCCAGCAGCTCGCTGGGGGGAAGCACTGGAAACACCATATATTTT. Its protein product is CASSSLGGSTGNTIYF.